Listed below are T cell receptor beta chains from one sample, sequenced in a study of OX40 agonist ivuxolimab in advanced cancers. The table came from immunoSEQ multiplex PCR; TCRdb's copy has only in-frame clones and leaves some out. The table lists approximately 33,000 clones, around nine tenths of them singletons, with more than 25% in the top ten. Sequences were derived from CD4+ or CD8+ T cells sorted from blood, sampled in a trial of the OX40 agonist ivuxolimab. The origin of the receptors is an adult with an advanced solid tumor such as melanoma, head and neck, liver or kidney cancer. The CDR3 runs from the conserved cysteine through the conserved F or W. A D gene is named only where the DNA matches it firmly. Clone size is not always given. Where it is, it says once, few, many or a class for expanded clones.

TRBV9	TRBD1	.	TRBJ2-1	TGTGCCAGCAGCGGGGACAGGGACTACAATGAGCAGTTCTTC	CASSGDRDYNEQFF
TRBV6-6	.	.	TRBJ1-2	TGTGCCAGCACTCTACCAGGGGTTTCCTATGGCTACACCTTC	CASTLPGVSYGYTF
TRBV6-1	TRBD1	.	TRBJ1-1	TGTGCCAGCACAGCTCAGGGGGGAAGCTCTGAAGCTTTCTTT	CASTAQGGSSEAFF
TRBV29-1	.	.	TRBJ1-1	TGCAGCGTTGATTACGGGACTGAAGCTTTCTTT	CSVDYGTEAFF
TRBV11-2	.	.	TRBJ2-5	TGTGCCAGCAGCCACGTGACCCTTGAAGAGACCCAGTACTTC	CASSHVTLEETQYF
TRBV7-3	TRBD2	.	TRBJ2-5	TGTGCCAGCAGCCCCGGGGGGATTTGGACCCAGTACTTC	CASSPGGIWTQYF
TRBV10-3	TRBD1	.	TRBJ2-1	TGTGCCATCAGCTGGGACAGAGGGGGCAATGAGCAGTTCTTC	CAISWDRGGNEQFF
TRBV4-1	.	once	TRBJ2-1	TGCGCCAGCAGCCAAGGGGGGCCACGGGACTTTTACAATGAGCAGTTCTTC	CASSQGGPRDFYNEQFF
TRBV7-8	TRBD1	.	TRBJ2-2	TGTGCCAGCAGCTTATTCGGGACAGGGGACGCCGGGGAGCTGTTTTTT	CASSLFGTGDAGELFF
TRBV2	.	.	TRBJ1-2	TGTGCCAGCAGTGCAGGGCCCTATGGCTACACCTTC	CASSAGPYGYTF
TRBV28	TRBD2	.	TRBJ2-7	TGTGCTACCGGGACTACCTCATACGAGCAGTACTTC	CATGTTSYEQYF
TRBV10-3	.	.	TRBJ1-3	TGTGCCATCAGTGAGTCCCCTAACTCTGGAAACACCATATATTTT	CAISESPNSGNTIYF
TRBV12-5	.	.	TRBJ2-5	TGTGCTAGTGGTTTGGACAATCAAGAGACCCAGTACTTC	CASGLDNQETQYF
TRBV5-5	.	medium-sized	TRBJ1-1	TGTGCCAGCGACCAGGGGTCCACTGAAGCTTTCTTT	CASDQGSTEAFF
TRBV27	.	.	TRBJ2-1	TGTGCCAGCACTGGGGCTTCCAATGAGCAGTTCTTC	CASTGASNEQFF
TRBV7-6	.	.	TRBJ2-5	TGTGCCAGCAGCCCTGATAGCGAGACCCAGTACTTC	CASSPDSETQYF
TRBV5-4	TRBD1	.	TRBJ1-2	TGTGCCAGCAGCTTGGATGGGACAGGGGGTGGCTACACCTTC	CASSLDGTGGGYTF
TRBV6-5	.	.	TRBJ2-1	TGTGCCAGCCGGATTGGGGGAGTGGGTGAGCAGTTCTTC	CASRIGGVGEQFF
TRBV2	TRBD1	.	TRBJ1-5	TGTGCCAGCACCTCCTGGGGGACAGGGAATCAGCCCCAGCATTTT	CASTSWGTGNQPQHF
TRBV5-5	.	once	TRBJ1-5	TGTGCCAGCAGCTTGTCAGGGGATCTTCAGCCCCAGCATTTT	CASSLSGDLQPQHF
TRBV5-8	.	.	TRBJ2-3	TGTGCCAGCACCGCGACACGGAGCACAGATACGCAGTATTTT	CASTATRSTDTQYF
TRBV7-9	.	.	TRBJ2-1	TGTGCCAGCAGCTTACCAGAGGCCAATGAGCAGTTCTTC	CASSLPEANEQFF
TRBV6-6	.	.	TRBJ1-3	TGTGCCAGCAGTTACTCGCGCGACACTCACGGAAACACCATATATTTT	CASSYSRDTHGNTIYF
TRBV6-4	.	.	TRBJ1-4	TGCACCCCTAGATCATCTGGGAAGGAGGCTGCTAATGAAAAACTGTTTTTT	CTPRSSGKEAANEKLFF
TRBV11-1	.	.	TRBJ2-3	TGTGCCAGCAGCCCAAGACTTGCAATAAACACAGATACGCAGTATTTT	CASSPRLAINTDTQYF
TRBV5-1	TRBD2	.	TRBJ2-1	TGCGCCAGCAGCCATGGACTAGCGGAGTCCTACAATGAGCAGTTCTTC	CASSHGLAESYNEQFF
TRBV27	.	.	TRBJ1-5	TGTGCCAGCAGTTTATCGCATGGGAATCAGCCCCAGCATTTT	CASSLSHGNQPQHF
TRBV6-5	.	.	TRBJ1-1	TGTGCCAGCAGTCTTTCCGGTGGGGGGGGCACTGAAGCTTTCTTT	CASSLSGGGGTEAFF
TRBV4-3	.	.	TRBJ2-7	TGCGCCAGCAGCCAAGACCTTGCAGGCTTTCCAGAGCAGTACTTC	CASSQDLAGFPEQYF
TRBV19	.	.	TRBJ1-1	TGTGCCAGTCACCAACCGGGGAGTGAAGCTTTCTTT	CASHQPGSEAFF
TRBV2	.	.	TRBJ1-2	TGTGCCAGCAGGCGGACAGACGGCTACACCTTC	CASRRTDGYTF